This T cell receptor beta chain is from a study of shared clonotypes between healthy human individuals. Broader study findings: Memory subsets generally showed lower estimated richness than naive subsets.

To note about this clone: Its antigen is currently unknown. Other nucleotide sequences in the sample specify the same CDR3.

Germline V gene data show CDR1 as SGDLS and CDR2 as YYNGEE. The CDR3 sequence is 13 residues long. The V end was cut by 3 bases, the J end by 2 bases, with 8 bases between. The naive CD8 fraction comprised CD45RO-negative cells positively selected for CCR7 and excluded terminally differentiated effector memory CD45RA+ cells. When replicate PCRs were run on sorted subsets, they used around 0.2 ug DNA, about 30,000 T cell genomes. Clones were read by immunoSEQ multiplex PCR, and TCRdb kept only the in-frame ones, dropping some. The repertoire includes about 2.1 million clones, about 93% of them detected once, and around 1.7% sits in the top ten.

What was sequenced was naive CD8+ T cells from PBMCs. This sequence joins TRBV9 and TRBJ1-2; D is perhaps TRBD1 (5 bases). The sequence derives from a man younger than 35 in good health. Some clones in this sample may be carry-over from other donors' samples. CDR3 coding DNA: TGTGCCAGCAGCGCAGGGTCCAACTATGGCTACACCTTC. Translated: CASSAGSNYGYTF.